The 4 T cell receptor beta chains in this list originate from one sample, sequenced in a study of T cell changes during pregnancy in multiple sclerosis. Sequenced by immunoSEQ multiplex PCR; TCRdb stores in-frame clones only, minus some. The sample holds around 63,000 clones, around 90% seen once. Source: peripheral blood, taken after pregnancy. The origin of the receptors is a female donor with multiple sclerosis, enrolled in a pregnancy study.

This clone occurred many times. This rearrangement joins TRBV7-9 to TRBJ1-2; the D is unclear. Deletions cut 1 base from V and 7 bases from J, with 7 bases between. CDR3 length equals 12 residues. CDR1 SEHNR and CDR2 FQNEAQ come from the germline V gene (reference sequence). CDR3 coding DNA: TGTGCCAGCAGCTTAGGAGGCACTGGCTACACCTTC. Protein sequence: CASSLGGTGYTF.

The CDR3 sequence: CASRTAGEGNQPQHF. CDR3 sequence (DNA): TGTGCCAGTAGAACAGCTGGGGAGGGCAATCAGCCCCAGCATTTT. V usage is TRBV19 and J usage is TRBJ1-5; D ambiguous. The length of the CDR3 is 15 residues. Trimming shortened V by 6 bases and J by 2 bases, and 14 bases separated the two germline ends. Looked up from germline, CDR1 is LNHDA and CDR2 is SQIVND (reference sequence).

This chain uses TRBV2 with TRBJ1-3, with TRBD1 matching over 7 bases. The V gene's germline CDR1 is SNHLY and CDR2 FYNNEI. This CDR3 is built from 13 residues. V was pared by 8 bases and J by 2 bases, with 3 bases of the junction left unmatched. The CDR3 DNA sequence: TGTGCCAGCCAGGGGGAGGCTGGAAACACCATATATTTT. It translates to CASQGEAGNTIYF.

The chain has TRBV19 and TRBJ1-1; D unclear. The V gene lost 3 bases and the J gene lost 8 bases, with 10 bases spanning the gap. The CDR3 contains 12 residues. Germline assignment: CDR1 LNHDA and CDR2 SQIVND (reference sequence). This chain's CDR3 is CASSIRIGEAFF. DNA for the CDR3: TGTGCCAGTAGTATCAGAATCGGGGAAGCTTTCTTT. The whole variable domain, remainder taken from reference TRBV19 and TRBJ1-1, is DGGITQSPKYLFRKEGQNVTLSCEQNLNHDAMYWYRQDPGQGLRLIYYSQIVNDFQKGDIAEGYSVSREKKESFPLTVTSAQKNPTAFYLCASSIRIGEAFFGQGTRLTVV.